This T cell receptor beta chain emerged from a study of blood T cell repertoires in COVID-19. Across the whole study: Sources were T cells, B-cell-depleted T cells, or PBMCs; the material itself was cDNA or gDNA.

This clone was observed a few times. Per the original data handling: Estimation of nucleated cell counts was performed using reference gene primer amplification. The method was immunoSEQ multiplex PCR; TCRdb's version includes in-frame clones alone and lacks a portion of them. V and J calls and clone size are as listed in that table; D and trimming were resolved from the DNA. The table includes about 120,000 clones, roughly 87% detected once. With 5 bases removed from V and 2 bases from J, the gap between germline ends came to 5 bases. Germline V gene lookup returns CDR1 SGHTA and CDR2 FQGNSA. This CDR3 is built from 12 residues.

The rearrangement links TRBV7-2 to TRBJ2-3; D ambiguous. The receptor was derived from a woman aged 80 or older with acute or convalescent COVID-19. Sequenced sample: peripheral blood. DNA for the CDR3: TGTGCCAGCAGCCGCTACACAGATACGCAGTATTTT. This sequence encodes CASSRYTDTQYF.